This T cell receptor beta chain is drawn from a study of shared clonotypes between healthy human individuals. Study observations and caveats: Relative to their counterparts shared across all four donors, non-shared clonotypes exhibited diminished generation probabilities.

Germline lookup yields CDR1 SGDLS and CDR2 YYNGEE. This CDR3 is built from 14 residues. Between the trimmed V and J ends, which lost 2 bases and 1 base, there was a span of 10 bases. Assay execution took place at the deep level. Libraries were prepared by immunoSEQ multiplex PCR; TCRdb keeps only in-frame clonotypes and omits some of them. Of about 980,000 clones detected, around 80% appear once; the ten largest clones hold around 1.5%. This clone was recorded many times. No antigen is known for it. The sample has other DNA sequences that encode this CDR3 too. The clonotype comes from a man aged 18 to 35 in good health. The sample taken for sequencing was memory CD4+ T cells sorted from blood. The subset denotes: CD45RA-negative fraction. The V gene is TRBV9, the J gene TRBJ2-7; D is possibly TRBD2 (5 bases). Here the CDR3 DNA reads TGTGCCAGCAGCGTGATAGCGCAATCCTACGAGCAGTACTTC. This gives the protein CASSVIAQSYEQYF.